This T cell receptor beta chain derives from a study of healthy donors' naive CD4 and CD8 T cells. In the study overall: All functional IMGT TCR alpha variants were covered by new primers.

TCR libraries were built from about 520 ng of total RNA by linear amplification. TCRdb analysed the reads with MiXCR anew, one entry per CDR3 protein. The top ten clones hold 2% to 2.5% of a sample with 180,000 or so distinct CDR3 sequences, about 74% of them seen once. With 6 bases removed from V and 4 bases from J, the gap between germline ends came to 12 bases. The germline CDR1 and CDR2 sequences are LNHDA and SQIVND (reference sequence). This CDR3 has 13 residues. CD4+CD8-CD45RO-CD45RA+ cells were naive CD4+; CD8+CD4-CD45RA+CD27bright cells were naive CD8+. The sequence was obtained from a pool of human donors in good health; the sample pools cells from several healthy donors. The sequenced material came from naive CD4+ and CD8+ T cells sorted from blood, pooled from several donors. The rearrangement joins TRBV19 to TRBJ1-1, with D uncertain. Here the CDR3 reads CASSQSRVTEAFF. In DNA form, the CDR3 reads TGTGCCAGTAGCCAGTCCCGGGTCACTGAAGCTTTCTTT. Variable domain in full (rest from reference TRBV19 and TRBJ1-1): DGGITQSPKYLFRKEGQNVTLSCEQNLNHDAMYWYRQDPGQGLRLIYYSQIVNDFQKGDIAEGYSVSREKKESFPLTVTSAQKNPTAFYLCASSQSRVTEAFFGQGTRLTVV.